One sample yielded the 27 T cell receptor beta chains listed below, sequenced in a study of blood T cell repertoires in COVID-19. Assay: immunoSEQ multiplex PCR; the TCRdb copy retains only in-frame clones and omits some. This table holds fewer than 250,000 clones, 84% found once. Source material: peripheral blood. Receptor source: a woman of 80 years or more with COVID-19, enrolled during active disease.

This clone was recorded once. This sequence joins TRBV28 and TRBJ1-2; D possibly corresponds to TRBD1 (5 bases). The CDR3 sequence is 15 residues long. Trimming took off 6 bases at V and 5 bases at J, with 19 bases between the two ends. Germline CDR1 and CDR2: MDHEN and SYDVKM. In DNA form, the CDR3 reads TGTGCCAGCAGACCCACGGGGGGTGGGTTTTATGGCTACACCTTC. It yields the protein CASRPTGGGFYGYTF.

This clone was seen only a few times. The V and J genes are TRBV12-3 or TRBV12-4 and TRBJ2-5; a possible D gene is TRBD2 (6 bases). The CDR3 runs 13 residues. Trimming took off 8 bases at V and 7 bases at J, with 17 bases between the two ends. CDR3 loop: CASGLGTLGTQYF. CDR3 bases: TGTGCCAGCGGACTGGGGACTCTAGGGACCCAGTACTTC.

The V and J genes are TRBV5-1 and TRBJ2-7, with 7 bases identical to TRBD1. The junction had 8 bases not matched to a gene; V was cut back by 1 base and J by 4 bases. CDR3 length equals 15 residues. Germline-derived CDR1 and CDR2 are SGHRS and YFSETQ. The CDR3 is CASSLSLGQQYEQYV. Written as DNA, the CDR3 is TGCGCCAGCAGCTTGTCGCTGGGACAGCAATACGAGCAGTACGTC.

The chain uses TRBV7-2 and TRBJ1-6, with TRBD1 matching 7 bases. The CDR3 sequence is 14 residues long. V gave up 5 bases and J gave up 10 bases; unmatched junction bases: 8. Germline assignment: CDR1 SGHTA and CDR2 FQGNSA. CDR3 residues: CASSIDRVESPLHF. The DNA for the CDR3 is TGTGCCAGCAGCATAGACAGGGTGGAATCACCCCTCCACTTT.

The chain joins TRBV7-2 to TRBJ2-3; 7 nucleotides match TRBD2. Trimming at V came to 4 bases and at J to 2 bases, leaving 6 bases not matched to a gene. Germline-derived CDR1 and CDR2 are SGHTA and FQGNSA. CDR3 length equals 15 residues. CDR3 sequence: CASSSPGLITDTQYF. The CDR3 nucleotides are TGTGCCAGCAGCTCTCCGGGACTAATCACAGATACGCAGTATTTT. The full variable domain, rest sourced from reference TRBV7-2 and TRBJ2-3, is GAGVSQSPSNKVTEKGKDVELRCDPISGHTALYWYRQSLGQGLEFLIYFQGNSAPDKSGLPSDRFSAERTGGSVSTLTIQRTQQEDSAVYLCASSSPGLITDTQYFGPGTRLTVL.

The chain has TRBV28 and TRBJ1-1; 7 positions agree with TRBD1. The trim removed 5 bases at V and 2 bases at J, leaving 11 bases unmatched. The CDR3 contains 16 residues. Germline lookup yields CDR1 MDHEN and CDR2 SYDVKM. In DNA form, the CDR3 reads TGTGCCAGCAGTCCCGCGCGACACAGGGGAAACACTGAAGCTTTCTTT. Translation: CASSPARHRGNTEAFF.

The V gene is TRBV6-5, the J gene TRBJ2-3; 10 nucleotides align to TRBD1. Germline assignment: CDR1 MNHEY and CDR2 SVGAGI. The CDR3 is 16 amino acids. The ends lost 1 base at V and 6 bases at J; junction bases unmatched: 7. CDR3 loop: CASSYFGTGDQDTQYF. In DNA form, the CDR3 reads TGTGCCAGCAGTTACTTCGGGACAGGGGACCAGGATACGCAGTATTTT.

This clone was seen only a few times. The chain is built from TRBV19 and TRBJ1-5; 7 nucleotides line up with TRBD1. V trimming: 1 base; J trimming: 1 base; junction bases outside the gene matches: 4. Germline CDR1 and CDR2: LNHDA and SQIVND (reference sequence). The CDR3 contains 16 residues. For the CDR3, the DNA is TGTGCCAGTAGTATAGCCGGGACAGTAAGCAATCAGCCCCAGCATTTT. It specifies CASSIAGTVSNQPQHF.

The chain has TRBV7-9 and TRBJ2-1; 11 nucleotides match TRBD2. After removal of 5 bases from V and 3 bases from J, the junction contained 3 bases not matched to a gene. The CDR3 covers 15 residues. Germline CDR1 and CDR2: SEHNR and FQNEAQ (reference sequence). This chain's CDR3 is CASSPGTSGYNEQFF. CDR3 nucleotide sequence: TGTGCCAGCAGCCCGGGGACTAGCGGCTACAATGAGCAGTTCTTC. The entire variable domain, with the rest obtained from reference TRBV7-9 and TRBJ2-1, is as follows: DTGVSQNPRHKITKRGQNVTFRCDPISEHNRLYWYRQTLGQGPEFLTYFQNEAQLEKSRLLSDRFSAERPKGSFSTLEIQRTEQGDSAMYLCASSPGTSGYNEQFFGPGTRLTVL.

The chain links TRBV18 to TRBJ2-4, with D perhaps matching TRBD2 (6 bases). V was pared by 1 base and J by 5 bases, with 21 bases between. The germline gives CDR1 KGHSH, CDR2 LQKENI. The CDR3 contains 18 residues. The CDR3 DNA reads as TGTGCCAGCTCACCACAACCTACCACGGAGGGCGGCGAAAACATTCAGTACTTC. This sequence encodes CASSPQPTTEGGENIQYF.

V gene TRBV3-1 (or the pseudogene TRBV3-2) combines with J gene TRBJ1-2, with no clear D. Trimming removed 0 bases at V and 2 bases at J, with 10 bases between. Looked up from germline, CDR1 is LGHDT and CDR2 is YNNKEL (reference sequence). The CDR3 length is 15 residues. CDR3 nucleotide sequence: TGTGCCAGCAGCCAAGACCCAGGCCGAAACTATGGCTACACCTTC. Encoded protein: CASSQDPGRNYGYTF.

This chain links TRBV19 with TRBJ1-6, with 8 bases identical to TRBD1. Germline V CDR1 and CDR2: LNHDA, SQIVND (reference sequence). V trimming: 5 bases; J trimming: 8 bases; junction bases outside the gene matches: 2. This CDR3 comprises 13 residues. For the CDR3, the DNA is TGTGCCAGTAGTTTGACAGGGGATTCACCCCTCCACTTT. Translated, it gives CASSLTGDSPLHF.

This chain joins TRBV7-9 and TRBJ1-1; D gene ambiguous. Germline loops: CDR1 SEHNR, CDR2 FQNEAQ (reference sequence). This CDR3 region has 12 residues. The V gene lost 3 bases and the J gene lost 1 base, with 3 bases spanning the gap. The chain's CDR3 is CASSFSNTEAFF. Written as DNA, the CDR3 is TGTGCCAGCAGCTTCTCGAACACTGAAGCTTTCTTT.

This chain uses TRBV3-1 (or the pseudogene TRBV3-2) with TRBJ2-7; 8 bases are a match to TRBD2. The CDR3 loop spans 12 amino acids. J lost 7 bases, V lost 4 bases, and 3 bases had no gene match. Germline loops: CDR1 LGHDT, CDR2 YNNKEL (reference sequence). The CDR3, as DNA: TGTGCCAGCAGCCGCATAGCGGGGGAGCAGTACTTC. Its translation: CASSRIAGEQYF.

The chain links TRBV5-4 to TRBJ2-1; 9 nucleotides agree with TRBD2. The germline V gene has CDR1 SGHNT and CDR2 YYREEE (reference sequence). The CDR3 extends over 16 amino acids. The V gene end was trimmed by 4 bases and the J gene end by 5 bases; junction bases not matched to a gene: 10. CDR3 bases: TGTGCCAGCAGCCCCCCGGGCGGGGGGGCCGACAATGAGCAGTTCTTC. It codes for CASSPPGGGADNEQFF.

This chain uses TRBV5-4 with TRBJ1-2; D might be TRBD1 (6 bases). The CDR3 is made up of 12 amino acids. V lost 2 bases and J lost 6, with 8 bases in between. CDR1 and CDR2 (germline): SGHNT, YYREEE (reference sequence). CDR3 DNA: TGTGCCAGCAGCTTAGGGGGAAATGGCTACACCTTC. Translated: CASSLGGNGYTF. The full variable domain, rest sourced from reference TRBV5-4 and TRBJ1-2, is ETGVTQSPTHLIKTRGQQVTLRCSSQSGHNTVSWYQQALGQGPQFIFQYYREEENGRGNFPPRFSGLQFPNYSSELNVNALELDDSALYLCASSLGGNGYTFGSGTRLTVV.

V usage is TRBV5-5 and J usage is TRBJ1-2, with 8 bases aligning to TRBD1. Per germline, CDR1 SGHKS and CDR2 YYEKEE (reference sequence). The CDR3 is 14 amino acids. Unmatched junction bases numbered 5, after V lost 7 bases and J lost 0 bases. As DNA, the CDR3 is TGTGCCAGCTCACCGACAGGGGCTAACTATGGCTACACCTTC. Protein product: CASSPTGANYGYTF. The full variable domain, completed using reference TRBV5-5 and TRBJ1-2, is DAGVTQSPTHLIKTRGQQVTLRCSPISGHKSVSWYQQVLGQGPQFIFQYYEKEERGRGNFPDRFSARQFPNYSSELNVNALLLGDSALYLCASSPTGANYGYTFGSGTRLTVV.

The V call is TRBV7-2, the J call TRBJ2-7; D is possibly TRBD1 (5 bases). V lost 1 base, J lost 6 bases, and 16 bases lay in between. The germline V gene has CDR1 SGHTA and CDR2 FQGNSA. CDR3 length: 15 residues. CDR3 amino acids: CASSLVATAAGEQYF. Here the CDR3 DNA reads TGTGCCAGCAGCTTAGTGGCGACAGCCGCCGGCGAGCAGTACTTC.

The chain combines TRBV2 with TRBJ1-4, with D possibly being TRBD1 (5 bases). Germline CDR1 reads SNHLY; CDR2 reads FYNNEI. The V end lost 4 bases, the J end lost 2 bases, and 11 bases lay between the germline ends. This CDR3 has 15 amino acids. The DNA of the CDR3 is TGTGCCAGCAGTGTGGGGGGGTGGACTAATGAAAAACTGTTTTTT. This sequence encodes CASSVGGWTNEKLFF. Combining the CDR3 with reference TRBV2 and TRBJ1-4 gives the whole variable domain EPEVTQTPSHQVTQMGQEVILRCVPISNHLYFYWYRQILGQKVEFLVSFYNNEISEKSEIFDDQFSVERPDGSNFTLKIRSTKLEDSAMYFCASSVGGWTNEKLFFGSGTQLSVL.

The gene calls are TRBV11-2 and TRBJ2-1; TRBD1 matches at 8 bases. J lost 8 bases, V lost 4 bases, and 10 bases had no gene match. The CDR3 has 15 residues. The germline gives CDR1 SGHAT, CDR2 FQNNGV. The DNA of the CDR3 is TGTGCCAGCAGCTATGGAGGACAGGGTATTCATGAGCAGTTCTTC. It specifies CASSYGGQGIHEQFF.

V gene TRBV10-3 combines with J gene TRBJ1-4; 11 positions match TRBD1. Per the germline V gene, CDR1 is ENHRY and CDR2 is SYGVKD. Trimming took 8 bases from V and 8 from J; bases not matched to a gene: 10. This CDR3 is 15 amino acids long. CDR3 DNA sequence: TGTGCCATCGCGGGTGGACAGGGGGCGGGAGAAAAACTGTTTTTT. Translation: CAIAGGQGAGEKLFF.

The CDR3 coding sequence is TGTGCCACCACCGGGGGAATACTGTTTTTT. Its protein is CATTGGILFF. The J gene is TRBJ1-4, the V gene TRBV24-1; maybe TRBD1 (5 bases). The germline CDR1 and CDR2 sequences are KGHDR and SFDVKD. V gave up 8 bases and J gave up 13 bases, with 10 bases separating them. The CDR3 covers 10 residues.

This clone showed up just a few times. This chain links TRBV2 with TRBJ1-4; perhaps TRBD1 as D (6 bases). CDR1 SNHLY and CDR2 FYNNEI come from the germline V gene. The V and J ends lost 7 bases and 0 bases respectively, with 12 bases between them. This CDR3 has 15 amino acids. The CDR3 spells CASTAGTPTNEKLFF. For the CDR3, the DNA is TGTGCCAGCACGGCCGGGACACCAACTAATGAAAAACTGTTTTTT.

The CDR3 nucleotides are TGTGCCATCAGTGACCCCGGGACAGCTGATAATTCACCCCTCCACTTT. Its protein is CAISDPGTADNSPLHF. V usage is TRBV10-3 and J usage is TRBJ1-6, with 7 nucleotides matching TRBD1. Germline CDR1 is ENHRY and CDR2 is SYGVKD. V shed 3 bases and J 5 bases; nucleotides not matched to a gene: 7. This CDR3 has 16 amino acids.

CDR3 bases: TGCGCCAGCAGCCCGGGTCCGAATGAAAAACTGTTTTTT. Its translation is CASSPGPNEKLFF. This chain connects TRBV5-1 to TRBJ1-4; D not resolved. This CDR3 contains 13 residues. CDR1 and CDR2 (germline): SGHRS, YFSETQ. The V end was cut by 4 bases, the J end by 5 bases, with 9 bases between.

This chain links TRBV10-2 with TRBJ2-3; TRBD2 might be the D (5 bases). Germline CDR1 WSHSY, CDR2 SAAADI. V shed 8 bases and J shed 2 bases, with 11 bases lying between them. The CDR3 sequence is 13 residues long. CDR3 sequence reads: CASGGLTTDTQYF. CDR3 in DNA: TGCGCCAGCGGAGGCCTCACCACAGATACGCAGTATTTT.

The gene calls are TRBV5-4 and TRBJ1-1; D uncertain. The CDR3 has 15 amino acids. Deletions cut 0 bases from V and 1 base from J, with 10 bases between. CDR1 is SGHNT, CDR2 YYREEE, per germline (reference sequence). CDR3 loop: CASSLAGRGNTEAFF. The CDR3 region has the DNA TGTGCCAGCAGCTTGGCCGGTCGTGGGAACACTGAAGCTTTCTTT.